The 25 T cell receptor beta chains presented below share a single source sample, sequenced in a study of blood T cell repertoires in COVID-19. Assay: immunoSEQ multiplex PCR; the TCRdb copy retains only in-frame clones and omits some. The sample lists approximately 210,000 clones, 81% seen once, with approximately 9% in the top ten. Sequencing was performed on PBMCs or T cells enriched from blood (not recorded which). The receptors derive from a woman in her forties or fifties with acute COVID-19.

The chain combines TRBV7-6 with TRBJ2-5; tentatively, D is TRBD2 (6 bases). V lost 3 bases and J 2 bases, leaving 19 bases between the germline ends. The germline V gene has CDR1 SGHVS and CDR2 FNYEAQ. This CDR3 is 17 amino acids long. CDR3 protein: CASSFLSGRSIQETQYF. CDR3 DNA: TGTGCCAGCAGCTTTCTCTCCGGGAGATCAATTCAAGAGACCCAGTACTTC.

The chain joins TRBV10-1 to TRBJ2-7; 7 bases are shared with TRBD2. The junction had 8 bases not matched to a gene; V was cut back by 2 bases and J by 4 bases. Germline CDR1 WNHNN, CDR2 SYGVQD (reference sequence). The CDR3 is made up of 15 amino acids. CDR3 coding DNA: TGCGCCAGCAGTGAGGTTCGGGCGGGAGTGTACGAGCAGTACTTC. Amino acids: CASSEVRAGVYEQYF.

V and J are TRBV19 and TRBJ2-7; 8 bases are shared with TRBD2. The CDR3 covers 14 residues. V trimming: 5 bases; J trimming: 4 bases; junction bases outside the gene matches: 7. Per germline, CDR1 LNHDA and CDR2 SQIVND (reference sequence). CDR3 sequence: CASSPGRGEYEQYF. The CDR3 DNA sequence: TGTGCCAGTAGTCCCGGGAGGGGGGAGTACGAGCAGTACTTC. The whole variable domain, remainder taken from reference TRBV19 and TRBJ2-7, is DGGITQSPKYLFRKEGQNVTLSCEQNLNHDAMYWYRQDPGQGLRLIYYSQIVNDFQKGDIAEGYSVSREKKESFPLTVTSAQKNPTAFYLCASSPGRGEYEQYFGPGTRLTVT.

This sequence joins TRBV7-9 and TRBJ2-2; a possible D gene is TRBD1 (5 bases). CDR1 is SEHNR, CDR2 FQNEAQ, per germline (reference sequence). V gave up 5 bases and J gave up 4 bases, with 11 bases separating them. CDR3 length: 14 residues. The CDR3 nucleotides are TGTGCCAGCAGCCCAAGGGGTGCCACCGGGGAGCTGTTTTTT. Translation gives CASSPRGATGELFF.

This chain links TRBV29-1 with TRBJ1-1; D gene ambiguous. There are 12 residues in the CDR3. Germline loops: CDR1 SQVTM, CDR2 ANQGSEA. The V gene lost 3 bases and the J gene lost 1 base, with 6 bases spanning the gap. The CDR3 is CSVESQNTEAFF. The CDR3 nucleotides are TGCAGCGTTGAGAGTCAGAACACTGAAGCTTTCTTT.

The V call is TRBV19, the J call TRBJ1-3, with a tentative D call TRBD1 (6 bases). V lost 8 bases, J lost 4 bases, and 12 bases lay in between. Per germline, CDR1 LNHDA and CDR2 SQIVND (reference sequence). CDR3 length equals 13 residues. CDR3 in amino acids: CASRGGGGNTIYF. In nucleotides, the CDR3 is TGTGCCAGTCGGGGGGGCGGAGGAAACACCATATATTTT.

V usage is TRBV18 and J usage is TRBJ1-3; D unclear. This CDR3 has 16 amino acids. Trimming stripped 4 bases from V and 0 bases from J, with 13 bases between. Germline V gives CDR1 KGHSH, CDR2 LQKENI. The CDR3 nucleotides are TGTGCCAGCTCACGACCGACTCCACTCTCTGGAAACACCATATATTTT. Protein: CASSRPTPLSGNTIYF.

V and J are TRBV6-6 and TRBJ1-5; 8 bases match TRBD1. CDR3 length equals 12 residues. Germline V gene sequence: CDR1 MNHNY, CDR2 SVGAGI (reference sequence). J lost 9 bases, V lost 7 bases, and 5 bases had no gene match. The CDR3 reads CASTDRERPQHF. As DNA, the CDR3 is TGTGCCAGCACGGACAGGGAGAGGCCCCAGCATTTT.

The chain has TRBV12-3 or TRBV12-4 and TRBJ1-1; no reliable D call. This CDR3 has 12 residues. The ends were cut back, 5 bases at V and 7 bases at J, with 11 bases in the middle. The chain's CDR3 is CASSPGLSEAFF. The CDR3 DNA reads as TGTGCCAGCAGTCCGGGTCTCAGTGAAGCTTTCTTT.

V and J are TRBV6-2 or TRBV6-3 and TRBJ2-1, with 13 bases that match TRBD2. Germline V lookup: CDR1 MNHEY, CDR2 SVGEGT. The CDR3 runs to 20 residues. Trimming cost V 6 bases and J 0 bases; bases outside gene matches: 14. This CDR3 reads CASSWTSGRAIRSSYNEQFF. CDR3 coding DNA: TGTGCCAGCAGCTGGACTAGCGGGAGAGCAATTCGGAGCTCCTACAATGAGCAGTTCTTC.

The chain has TRBV5-4 and TRBJ1-2; 8 bases match TRBD1. CDR1 SGHNT and CDR2 YYREEE come from the germline V gene (reference sequence). CDR3 length: 13 residues. With V trimmed by 4 bases and J by 3 bases, 2 bases remained unmatched. The CDR3 coding sequence is TGTGCCAGCAGCCCGGACAGGGACTATGGCTACACCTTC. This sequence encodes CASSPDRDYGYTF.

The chain has TRBV19 and TRBJ2-3; D perhaps matches TRBD1 (5 bases). Germline CDR1 is LNHDA and CDR2 is SQIVND (reference sequence). V lost 6 bases and J 0 bases, leaving 10 bases between the germline ends. The CDR3 runs to 14 residues. CDR3 amino acids: CASRETVSTDTQYF. In DNA form, the CDR3 reads TGTGCCAGTAGGGAGACAGTGAGCACAGATACGCAGTATTTT.

V usage is TRBV11-2 and J usage is TRBJ2-5; TRBD1 agrees at 7 bases. The germline V gene has CDR1 SGHAT and CDR2 FQNNGV. With V trimmed by 3 bases and J by 0 bases, 7 bases remained unmatched. The CDR3 length is 16 residues. CDR3 nucleotides: TGTGCCAGCAGCTTTCAGGGGGTAGGGTACCAAGAGACCCAGTACTTC. It translates to CASSFQGVGYQETQYF.

This chain joins TRBV7-9 and TRBJ2-2; TRBD2 agrees at 8 bases. V shed 6 bases, J shed 6 bases, and the junction held 6 bases outside the gene matches. The CDR3 covers 14 residues. Germline V gene sequence: CDR1 SEHNR, CDR2 FQNEAQ (reference sequence). In DNA, the CDR3 is TGTGCCAGCAGTTCCAGCGGGAGACCCGGGGAGCTGTTTTTT. This sequence encodes CASSSSGRPGELFF.

This rearrangement joins TRBV7-3 to TRBJ2-2, with 8 bases identical to TRBD1. Trimming removed 4 bases from V and 7 bases from J; junction bases left unmatched: 2. CDR3 size: 13 residues. CDR1 SGHTA and CDR2 FQGTGA come from the germline V gene. The CDR3 sequence is CASSSTGVGELFF. The CDR3 DNA is TGTGCCAGCAGCTCGACAGGGGTCGGGGAGCTGTTTTTT. Full variable domain (rest looked up from reference TRBV7-3 and TRBJ2-2): GAGVSQTPSNKVTEKGKYVELRCDPISGHTALYWYRQSLGQGPEFLIYFQGTGAADDSGLPNDRFFAVRPEGSVSTLKIQRTERGDSAVYLCASSSTGVGELFFGEGSRLTVL.

The chain combines TRBV4-3 with TRBJ1-1, with D maybe TRBD1 (5 bases). V was pared by 0 bases and J by 10 bases, with 12 bases between. The germline V gene has CDR1 LGHNA and CDR2 YSLEER. The CDR3 loop spans 13 amino acids. The DNA for the CDR3 is TGCGCCAGCAGCCAAGACAGTCGCAGGGCAGCTTTCTTT. Translation gives CASSQDSRRAAFF.

The chain couples TRBV7-2 to TRBJ2-1; 7 bases map to TRBD2. CDR1 SGHTA and CDR2 FQGNSA come from the germline V gene. V was clipped by 4 bases and J by 0 bases; unmatched bases: 3. The CDR3 runs to 15 residues. The CDR3 nucleotides are TGTGCCAGCAGCTCCAAGCGGGGCTCCTACAATGAGCAGTTCTTC. Protein product: CASSSKRGSYNEQFF.

The CDR3 region has the DNA TGTGCCAGCAGCCCCCCGGGGGTCTCCTACAATGAGCAGTTCTTC. It yields the protein CASSPPGVSYNEQFF. The chain recombines TRBV7-9 with TRBJ2-1; D perhaps matches TRBD2 (6 bases). V lost 5 bases, J lost 0 bases, and 11 bases lay in between. The CDR3 extends over 15 amino acids. Germline values: CDR1 SEHNR, CDR2 FQNEAQ (reference sequence).

This clone has just one count. This chain uses TRBV7-9 with TRBJ2-1, with 8 positions matching TRBD1. Germline CDR1 is SEHNR and CDR2 is FQNEAQ (reference sequence). The length of the CDR3 is 15 residues. V was pared by 7 bases and J by 8 bases, with 13 bases of the junction left unmatched. CDR3 in DNA: TGTGCCAGCAACACCGACAGGGGCCGGAGATATGAGCAGTTCTTC. Its translation is CASNTDRGRRYEQFF.

This chain joins TRBV6-5 and TRBJ2-7, with D possibly being TRBD1 (5 bases). Germline V gene data show CDR1 as MNHEY and CDR2 as SVGAGI. The CDR3 is made up of 15 amino acids. V dropped 6 bases and J dropped 0 bases, with 15 bases sitting between them. The CDR3, as DNA: TGTGCCAGCAGCGTCAGGGATGCCCTCTCCTACGAGCAGTACTTC. Protein product: CASSVRDALSYEQYF.

In DNA form, the CDR3 reads TGTGCCAGCAGTTACTCGACGGGGGGCCGTGTAGATACGCAGTATTTT. Translation: CASSYSTGGRVDTQYF. This sequence joins TRBV6-5 and TRBJ2-3; possible D gene TRBD2, 7 bases. The V gene lost 0 bases and the J gene lost 5 bases, with 15 bases spanning the gap. CDR3 length: 16 amino acids. The V gene's germline CDR1 is MNHEY and CDR2 SVGAGI.

CDR3 nucleotides: TGTGCCAGCAGTTTCGGGACATACACTGAAGCTTTCTTT. Protein: CASSFGTYTEAFF. This chain joins TRBV12-3 or TRBV12-4 and TRBJ1-1; TRBD1 might be the D (6 bases). This CDR3 region has 13 residues. Between the trimmed V and J ends, which lost 3 bases and 3 bases, there was a span of 8 bases.

Written as DNA, the CDR3 is TGTGCCAGCAGTCCCCCGGTGGGAGCCTACAATGAGCAGTTCTTC. Encoded protein: CASSPPVGAYNEQFF. The V and J genes are TRBV27 and TRBJ2-1; tentative D call: TRBD2 (5 bases). V was cut by 5 bases and J by 2 bases, with 13 bases left in between. Germline V lookup: CDR1 MNHEY, CDR2 SMNVEV (reference sequence). This CDR3 contains 15 residues.

The V and J genes are TRBV6-4 and TRBJ1-1; the D is unclear. V was pared by 5 bases and J by 2 bases, with 9 bases between. CDR1 MRHNA and CDR2 SNTAGT come from the germline V gene. This CDR3 comprises 13 residues. In DNA form, the CDR3 reads TGTGCCAGCAGTCCGCAGGCAAACACTGAAGCTTTCTTT. As protein: CASSPQANTEAFF.

The chain joins TRBV7-2 to TRBJ2-5; TRBD1 matches at 9 bases. Germline-derived CDR1 and CDR2 are SGHTA and FQGNSA. The V gene end was trimmed by 1 base and the J gene end by 4 bases; junction bases not matched to a gene: 7. The CDR3 is made up of 16 amino acids. In nucleotides, the CDR3 is TGTGCCAGCAGCTTAGGGGGACAGGGTGTTTCAGAGACCCAGTACTTC. Protein product: CASSLGGQGVSETQYF.